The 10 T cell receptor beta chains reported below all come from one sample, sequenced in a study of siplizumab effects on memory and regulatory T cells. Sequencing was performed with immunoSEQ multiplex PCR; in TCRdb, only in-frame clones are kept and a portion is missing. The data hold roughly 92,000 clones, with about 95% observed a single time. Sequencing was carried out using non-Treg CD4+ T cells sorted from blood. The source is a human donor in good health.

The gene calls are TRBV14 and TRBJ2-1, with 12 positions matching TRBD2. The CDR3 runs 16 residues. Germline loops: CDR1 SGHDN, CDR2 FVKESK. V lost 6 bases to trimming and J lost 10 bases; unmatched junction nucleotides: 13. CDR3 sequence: CASSRTSGTPRLEQFF. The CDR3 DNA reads TGTGCCAGCAGTCGGACTAGCGGGACTCCACGGCTGGAGCAGTTCTTC.

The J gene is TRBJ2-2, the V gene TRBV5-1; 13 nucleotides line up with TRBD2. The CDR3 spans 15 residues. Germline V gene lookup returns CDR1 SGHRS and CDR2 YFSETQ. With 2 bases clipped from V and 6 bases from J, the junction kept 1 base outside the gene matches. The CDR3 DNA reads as TGCGCCAGCAGCTTAACTAGCGGGAGGGCCGGGGAGCTGTTTTTT. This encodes CASSLTSGRAGELFF.

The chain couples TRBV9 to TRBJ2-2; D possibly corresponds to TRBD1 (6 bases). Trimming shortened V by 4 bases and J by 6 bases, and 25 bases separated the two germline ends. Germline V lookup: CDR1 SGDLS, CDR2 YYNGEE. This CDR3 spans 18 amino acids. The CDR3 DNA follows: TGTGCCAGCAGCCCTCGATCAGCAGGGGCGGTTTGGGCCGGGGAGCTGTTTTTT. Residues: CASSPRSAGAVWAGELFF.

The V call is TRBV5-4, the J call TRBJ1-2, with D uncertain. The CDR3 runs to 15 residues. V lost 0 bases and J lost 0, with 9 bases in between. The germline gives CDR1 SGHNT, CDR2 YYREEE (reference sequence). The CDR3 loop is CASSLGQIANYGYTF. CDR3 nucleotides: TGTGCCAGCAGCTTGGGACAAATAGCTAACTATGGCTACACCTTC.

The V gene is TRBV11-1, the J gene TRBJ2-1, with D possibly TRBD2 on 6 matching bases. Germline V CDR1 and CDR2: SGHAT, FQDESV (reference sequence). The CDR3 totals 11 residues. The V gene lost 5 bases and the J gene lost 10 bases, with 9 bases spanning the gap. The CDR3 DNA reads TGTGCCAGCAGCCATGGGGGGGAGCAGTTCTTC. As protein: CASSHGGEQFF.

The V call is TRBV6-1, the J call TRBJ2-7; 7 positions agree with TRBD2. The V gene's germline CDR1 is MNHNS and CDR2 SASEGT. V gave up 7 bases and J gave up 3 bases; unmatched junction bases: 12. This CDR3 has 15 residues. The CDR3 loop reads CASTALLAGGYEQYF. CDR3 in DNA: TGTGCCAGCACCGCCTTATTAGCGGGTGGCTACGAGCAGTACTTC.

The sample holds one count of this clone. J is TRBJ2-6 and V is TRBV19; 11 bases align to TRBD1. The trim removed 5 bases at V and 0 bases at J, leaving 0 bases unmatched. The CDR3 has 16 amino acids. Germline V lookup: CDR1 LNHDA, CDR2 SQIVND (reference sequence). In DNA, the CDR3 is TGTGCCAGTAGTGGGACAGGGGGCTCTGGGGCCAACGTCCTGACTTTC. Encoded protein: CASSGTGGSGANVLTF.

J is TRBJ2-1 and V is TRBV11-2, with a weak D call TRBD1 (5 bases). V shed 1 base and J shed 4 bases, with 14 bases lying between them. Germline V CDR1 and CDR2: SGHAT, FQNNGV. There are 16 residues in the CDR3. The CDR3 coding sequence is TGTGCCAGCAGCTTAGGTGGCGCAGGGTGGTACAATGAGCAGTTCTTC. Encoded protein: CASSLGGAGWYNEQFF.

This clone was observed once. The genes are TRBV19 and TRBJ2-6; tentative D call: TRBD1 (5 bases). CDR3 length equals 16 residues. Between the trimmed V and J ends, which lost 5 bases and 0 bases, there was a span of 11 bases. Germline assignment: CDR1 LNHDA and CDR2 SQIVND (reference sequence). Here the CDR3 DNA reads TGTGCCAGTAGTCGACAGACCGGCTCTGGGGCCAACGTCCTGACTTTC. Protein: CASSRQTGSGANVLTF. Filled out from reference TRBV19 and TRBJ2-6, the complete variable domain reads DGGITQSPKYLFRKEGQNVTLSCEQNLNHDAMYWYRQDPGQGLRLIYYSQIVNDFQKGDIAEGYSVSREKKESFPLTVTSAQKNPTAFYLCASSRQTGSGANVLTFGAGSRLTVL.

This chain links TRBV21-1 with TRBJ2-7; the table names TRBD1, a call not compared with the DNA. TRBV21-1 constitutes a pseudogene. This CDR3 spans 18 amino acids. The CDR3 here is CASSKVFQGPKSFYEQYF. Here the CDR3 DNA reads TGTGCCAGCAGCAAAGTGTTTCAGGGCCCGAAGTCCTTCTACGAGCAGTACTTC.